Listed here are 17 T cell receptor beta chains from one sample, sequenced in a study of immune cell composition in non-small cell lung cancer. The protocol was immunoSEQ multiplex PCR, while the TCRdb copy is restricted to in-frame clones and leaves out a portion. The sample includes roughly 1,000 clones, about 74% of them seen just once. The normal lung sample lay at least 3 cm, and maximally far, from the tumour. The sequenced material came from non-adjacent lung tissue. All receptors come from a human donor with non-small cell lung cancer.

The chain couples TRBV9 to TRBJ2-7; the match to TRBD2 covers 8 bases. Germline assignment: CDR1 SGDLS and CDR2 YYNGEE. The CDR3 is 18 residues long. Germline trimming cut 4 bases from V and 6 bases from J; bases unmatched to any gene: 21. The CDR3 region has the DNA TGTGCCAGCAGCCCCCAGCAATCCCCCACTAGCGGCTCGGGCGAGCAGTACTTC. It encodes CASSPQQSPTSGSGEQYF.

The J gene is TRBJ2-1, the V gene TRBV7-6, with 11 bases that match TRBD2. Germline V gene data show CDR1 as SGHVS and CDR2 as FNYEAQ. Trimming cost V 0 bases and J 4 bases; bases outside gene matches: 5. CDR3 size: 17 residues. CDR3 nucleotide sequence: TGTGCCAGCAGCTTAGCCCCCGGGACTAGCGGATACAATGAGCAGTTCTTC. It translates to CASSLAPGTSGYNEQFF.

This clone was picked up a small number of times. This sequence joins TRBV9 and TRBJ2-3, with 11 positions matching TRBD2. The germline CDR1 and CDR2 sequences are SGDLS and YYNGEE. This CDR3 comprises 18 residues. With 0 bases clipped from V and 2 bases from J, the junction kept 8 bases outside the gene matches. CDR3 nucleotides: TGTGCCAGCAGCGTAGCCACTAGCGGGAGCGGGAACACAGATACGCAGTATTTT. This sequence encodes CASSVATSGSGNTDTQYF.

The chain carries TRBV29-1 and TRBJ2-2; TRBD2 matches 12 bases. Germline V lookup: CDR1 SQVTM, CDR2 ANQGSEA. The CDR3 sequence is 15 residues long. The ends lost 4 bases at V and 3 bases at J; junction bases unmatched: 3. The DNA of the CDR3 is TGCAGCGTTGTTTGGACTAGCGGGGACACCGGGGAGCTGTTTTTT. It is translated as CSVVWTSGDTGELFF.

The count of this clone is one. This chain joins TRBV28 and TRBJ1-4, with 7 bases aligning to TRBD1. This CDR3 has 14 amino acids. The V gene end was trimmed by 5 bases and the J gene end by 5 bases; junction bases not matched to a gene: 5. Germline CDR1 and CDR2: MDHEN and SYDVKM. The DNA of the CDR3 is TGTGCCAGCAGTCTTCAGGGGGTGAATGAAAAACTGTTTTTT. It encodes CASSLQGVNEKLFF.

The chain uses TRBV7-3 and TRBJ1-1, with D possibly TRBD1 on 5 matching bases. Germline assignment: CDR1 SGHTA and CDR2 FQGTGA. The CDR3 is 14 residues long. The V end was cut by 4 bases, the J end by 4 bases, with 13 bases between. In DNA form, the CDR3 reads TGTGCCAGCAGCTCGGGGCGGGGGAGCACTGAAGCTTTCTTT. This codes for CASSSGRGSTEAFF.

CDR3 loop: CAITGVARTDTQYF. The CDR3 bases are TGTGCCATTACGGGAGTAGCGCGCACAGATACGCAGTATTTT. The chain carries TRBV28 and TRBJ2-3; perhaps TRBD2 as D (6 bases). From germline, CDR1 is MDHEN and CDR2 SYDVKM. The CDR3 is 14 residues long. Trimming removed 10 bases from V and 1 base from J, with 15 bases in between.

This chain connects TRBV5-1 to TRBJ2-7; 9 bases line up with TRBD2. The CDR3 covers 14 residues. V was clipped by 2 bases and J by 3 bases; unmatched bases: 3. CDR1 is SGHRS, CDR2 YFSETQ, per germline. The CDR3 reads CASSFSSGNYEQYF. The CDR3, as DNA: TGCGCCAGCAGCTTTTCTAGCGGGAACTACGAGCAGTACTTC.

The table lists this clone with a few counts. The V gene is TRBV5-4, the J gene TRBJ2-7, with TRBD1 matching 10 bases. Germline V lookup: CDR1 SGHNT, CDR2 YYREEE (reference sequence). The CDR3 covers 15 residues. The V gene end was trimmed by 3 bases and the J gene end by 6 bases; junction bases not matched to a gene: 9. In DNA form, the CDR3 reads TGTGCCAGCAGCTCAGCCGGGACAGGGGTCTCCGAGCAGTACTTC. This translates into CASSSAGTGVSEQYF.

V and J are TRBV6-1 and TRBJ2-1; no definite D call. The CDR3 spans 14 residues. V lost 8 bases and J lost 6, with 17 bases in between. CDR1 is MNHNS and CDR2 is SASEGT in the germline V gene. In DNA, the CDR3 is TGTGCCAGCGGGTTGATGCAGGAACGCAATGAGCAGTTCTTC. The encoded protein is CASGLMQERNEQFF.

The V and J genes are TRBV4-2 and TRBJ2-7; 13 nucleotides match TRBD2. This CDR3 contains 19 residues. Germline loops: CDR1 LGHNA, CDR2 YNFKEQ. The ends lost 1 base at V and 6 bases at J; junction bases unmatched: 15. For the CDR3, the DNA is TGTGCCAGCAGCCAAGGAGATCCGGGACTAGCGGGAATCTTTTCCGAGCAGTACTTC. This codes for CASSQGDPGLAGIFSEQYF.

The gene calls are TRBV15 and TRBJ1-1; 9 positions agree with TRBD1. Germline V gene data show CDR1 as LNHNV and CDR2 as YYDKDF (reference sequence). The J segment lost 5 bases and the V segment lost 5 bases, leaving 12 bases of the junction unmatched. This CDR3 contains 16 residues. The CDR3 region has the DNA TGTGCCACCAGCCCTTGGACAGGGGCTGGGGGGACTGAAGCTTTCTTT. The encoded protein is CATSPWTGAGGTEAFF.

The CDR3 DNA reads TGTGCCAGCACCCAACCAGGGACAGGGGCGTATGAGCAGTTCTTC. It yields the protein CASTQPGTGAYEQFF. The chain carries TRBV6-5 and TRBJ2-1; TRBD1 matches at 10 bases. Germline CDR1 and CDR2: MNHEY and SVGAGI. The CDR3 spans 15 residues. V lost 7 bases to trimming and J lost 8 bases; unmatched junction nucleotides: 11.

This clone came up once. CDR3 in DNA: TGTGCCAGCAGTGACCCGACTAGCGGGAGATTCTACGAGCAGTACTTC. As protein: CASSDPTSGRFYEQYF. The J gene is TRBJ2-7, the V gene TRBV6-4, with 12 bases aligning to TRBD2. V trimming: 2 bases; J trimming: 3 bases; junction bases outside the gene matches: 5. CDR3 length: 16 residues. Germline CDR1 is MRHNA and CDR2 is SNTAGT.

The chain recombines TRBV5-5 with TRBJ2-7; possibly TRBD1 for D (6 bases). The ends were cut back, 4 bases at V and 0 bases at J, with 17 bases in the middle. CDR1 and CDR2 (germline): SGHKS, YYEKEE (reference sequence). The CDR3 runs to 16 residues. CDR3 DNA sequence: TGTGCCAGCAGCCAAGATCTCCAGGGGAACTCCTACGAGCAGTACTTC. Translating gives CASSQDLQGNSYEQYF.

In this sample, this clone turned up once. CDR3 amino acids: CASSSGARELFF. DNA for the CDR3: TGTGCCAGCAGCTCAGGGGCCAGGGAGCTGTTTTTT. The chain recombines TRBV27 with TRBJ2-2; D may be TRBD1 (6 bases). Trimming took 6 bases from V and 9 from J, leaving 11 bases between them. This CDR3 has 12 residues. Germline CDR1 reads MNHEY; CDR2 reads SMNVEV (reference sequence).

V usage is TRBV27 and J usage is TRBJ2-1; 7 bases fit TRBD2. The germline gives CDR1 MNHEY, CDR2 SMNVEV (reference sequence). This CDR3 is 12 amino acids long. Losses at the gene ends were 7 bases for V and 4 bases for J; bases not matched to a gene: 1. CDR3 bases: TGTGCCAGCATGCGGGGGTACAATGAGCAGTTCTTC. It translates to CASMRGYNEQFF.